These 9 T cell receptor beta chains were sequenced from one sample in a study of blood T cell repertoires in COVID-19. The table came from immunoSEQ multiplex PCR; TCRdb's copy has only in-frame clones and leaves some out. The sample includes about 150,000 clones, around 91% of them seen just once. The specimen sequenced was peripheral blood. These TCRs come from a woman in her forties with acute or convalescent COVID-19.

The table lists this clone with a count of one. The chain links TRBV19 to TRBJ2-7; the D gene is possibly TRBD1 (5 bases). Trimming shortened V by 1 base and J by 4 bases, and 14 bases separated the two germline ends. In germline, CDR1 is LNHDA, CDR2 SQIVND (reference sequence). The CDR3 is 15 residues long. The chain's CDR3 is CASSIVRTIEYEQYF. The CDR3 DNA sequence: TGTGCCAGTAGTATAGTGAGGACAATTGAATACGAGCAGTACTTC.

The chain recombines TRBV3-1 (or the pseudogene TRBV3-2) with TRBJ1-1; 9 bases are shared with TRBD1. The germline CDR1 and CDR2 sequences are LGHDT and YNNKEL (reference sequence). The CDR3 runs 14 residues. J gave up 4 bases and V 7 bases, and 7 bases lay outside the gene matches. The CDR3 region has the DNA TGTGCCAGCAACCAGATGACAGGGGGCACTGAAGCTTTCTTT. As protein: CASNQMTGGTEAFF.

The chain combines TRBV18 with TRBJ2-3; 13 bases are a match to TRBD2. From germline, CDR1 is KGHSH and CDR2 LQKENI. CDR3 size: 16 residues. J lost 6 bases, V lost 4 bases, and 7 bases had no gene match. This CDR3 is CASSLTSGGYTDTQYF. The DNA for the CDR3 is TGTGCCAGCTCACTGACTAGCGGGGGGTACACGGATACGCAGTATTTT.

The chain has TRBV5-3 and TRBJ1-4; 11 positions match TRBD1. TRBV5-3 is an ORF, with its function uncertain. This CDR3 is 14 amino acids long. Trimming at V came to 5 bases and at J to 10 bases, leaving 7 bases not matched to a gene. The CDR3 coding sequence is TGTGCCAGAAGTTCCGGACAGGGGGCTGGAAAACTGTTTTTT. Translated: CARSSGQGAGKLFF.

The chain couples TRBV7-8 to TRBJ2-7, with 10 bases lining up with TRBD1. The junction had 8 bases not matched to a gene; V was cut back by 4 bases and J by 11 bases. CDR3 length equals 13 residues. CDR1 is SGHVS, CDR2 FQNEAQ, per germline. Here the CDR3 reads CASSSNPGTGEYF. As DNA, the CDR3 is TGTGCCAGCAGCTCAAACCCGGGGACAGGGGAGTACTTC.

V and J are TRBV19 and TRBJ2-3; TRBD1 agrees at 7 bases. Germline CDR1 and CDR2: LNHDA and SQIVND (reference sequence). The CDR3 has 17 amino acids. V shed 7 bases, J shed 3 bases, and the junction held 16 bases outside the gene matches. The CDR3, as DNA: TGTGCCAGTACCCCGGGGCCGACAGGGATTGAAACAGATACGCAGTATTTT. Protein sequence: CASTPGPTGIETDTQYF.

The V and J genes are TRBV6-2 or TRBV6-3 and TRBJ2-7, with TRBD2 matching 9 bases. The germline CDR1 and CDR2 sequences are MNHEY and SVGEGT. V was clipped by 6 bases and J by 4 bases; unmatched bases: 7. This CDR3 contains 14 residues. The CDR3 protein is CASSDGTSLYEQYF. CDR3 nucleotides: TGTGCCAGCAGCGACGGGACTAGCTTGTACGAGCAGTACTTC.

The chain carries TRBV27 and TRBJ1-5; 7 bases are shared with TRBD1. CDR1 and CDR2 from the germline V gene are MNHEY and SMNVEV (reference sequence). This CDR3 spans 20 amino acids. J lost 3 bases, V lost 0 bases, and 17 bases had no gene match. CDR3 nucleotide sequence: TGTGCCAGCAGTTTATCTCTTGACAGGGCTTGGGATAGGATCAATCAGCCCCAGCATTTT. This encodes CASSLSLDRAWDRINQPQHF.

The rearrangement joins TRBV2 to TRBJ1-5; the D is unclear. The CDR3 loop spans 15 amino acids. Trimming stripped 2 bases from V and 1 base from J, with 9 bases between. Germline CDR1 SNHLY, CDR2 FYNNEI. CDR3 sequence: CASSELGRSNQPQHF. CDR3 DNA: TGTGCCAGCAGTGAACTGGGGAGAAGCAATCAGCCCCAGCATTTT.